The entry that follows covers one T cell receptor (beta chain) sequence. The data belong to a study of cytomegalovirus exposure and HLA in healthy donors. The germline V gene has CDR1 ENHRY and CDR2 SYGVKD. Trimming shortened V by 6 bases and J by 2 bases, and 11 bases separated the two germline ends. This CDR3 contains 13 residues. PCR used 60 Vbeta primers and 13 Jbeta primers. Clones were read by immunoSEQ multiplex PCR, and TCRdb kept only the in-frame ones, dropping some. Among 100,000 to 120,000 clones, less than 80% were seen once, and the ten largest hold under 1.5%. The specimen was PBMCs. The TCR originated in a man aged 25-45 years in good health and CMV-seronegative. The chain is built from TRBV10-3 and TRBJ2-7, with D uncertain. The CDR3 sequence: CAIRTAETYEQYF. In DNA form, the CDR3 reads TGTGCCATCAGAACAGCCGAAACCTACGAGCAGTACTTC.